The 11 T cell receptor beta chains listed next were all sequenced from one sample in a study of beta chain features in type 1 diabetes. Expressed TCRB transcripts were sequenced after all isolated RNA was converted to cDNA. The method was immunoSEQ multiplex PCR; TCRdb's version includes in-frame clones alone and lacks a portion of them. The sample consists of more than 300,000 clones, 6.5% to 10% of them appearing once. The material sequenced was central memory CD4+ T cells from blood. Receptors originate from a young woman in good health.

This clone appeared a few times. The J gene is TRBJ2-5, the V gene TRBV11-2; the D gene is possibly TRBD1 (6 bases). The CDR3 runs to 15 residues. Trimming took 4 bases from V and 5 from J, leaving 17 bases between them. The germline V gene has CDR1 SGHAT and CDR2 FQNNGV. In DNA form, the CDR3 reads TGTGCCAGCAGCTCCACAGGGTCCCGCCGGGAGACCCAGTACTTC. Its translation is CASSSTGSRRETQYF. Full variable domain (missing parts from reference TRBV11-2 and TRBJ2-5): EAGVAQSPRYKIIEKRQSVAFWCNPISGHATLYWYQQILGQGPKLLIQFQNNGVVDDSQLPKDRFSAERLKGVDSTLKIQPAKLEDSAVYLCASSSTGSRRETQYFGPGTRLLVL.

This clone occurred a few times. The chain carries TRBV18 and TRBJ2-1, with D tentatively TRBD1 (7 bases). V lost 3 bases and J lost 10, with 25 bases in between. Germline-derived CDR1 and CDR2 are KGHSH and LQKENI. This CDR3 has 17 amino acids. As DNA, the CDR3 is TGTGCCAGCTCACCCTCGACAGGGAACTTTCTAGGGGGGGAGCAGTTCTTC. Protein: CASSPSTGNFLGGEQFF.

The CDR3 nucleotides are TGTGCCAGCAGTGAACCGGCTAGCGGTTCCTACGAGCAGTACTTC. Protein: CASSEPASGSYEQYF. The gene calls are TRBV25-1 and TRBJ2-7, with TRBD2 matching 7 bases. CDR3 length: 15 amino acids. The germline CDR1 and CDR2 sequences are MGHDK and SYGVNS. V lost 2 bases, J lost 1 base, and 5 bases stayed unmatched.

This clone occurred a few times. The chain joins TRBV7-3 to TRBJ2-5; tentatively, D is TRBD1 or TRBD2 (5 bases each). This CDR3 comprises 14 residues. The V end was cut by 6 bases, the J end by 7 bases, with 18 bases between. In germline, CDR1 is SGHTA, CDR2 FQGTGA. The DNA of the CDR3 is TGTGCCAGCAGTCCCCGGGGCGGCCCAACGACCCAGTACTTC. The encoded protein is CASSPRGGPTTQYF.

The J gene is TRBJ2-2, the V gene TRBV19, with unresolved D. Germline CDR1 LNHDA, CDR2 SQIVND (reference sequence). V lost 4 bases and J 6 bases, leaving 9 bases between the germline ends. The CDR3 loop spans 13 amino acids. DNA of the CDR3: TGTGCCAGTAGTAGGAACTCAGCCGGGGAGCTGTTTTTT. Translating gives CASSRNSAGELFF. The variable domain in full, completed from reference TRBV19 and TRBJ2-2, reads DGGITQSPKYLFRKEGQNVTLSCEQNLNHDAMYWYRQDPGQGLRLIYYSQIVNDFQKGDIAEGYSVSREKKESFPLTVTSAQKNPTAFYLCASSRNSAGELFFGEGSRLTVL.

CDR3 sequence (DNA): TGTGCCAGCAGCCCTCCACTAGCGGGAAGATCCGATACGCAGTATTTT. Translating it yields CASSPPLAGRSDTQYF. The J gene is TRBJ2-3, the V gene TRBV7-2, with 10 bases aligning to TRBD2. After removal of 5 bases from V and 6 bases from J, the junction contained 11 bases not matched to a gene. Germline-derived CDR1 and CDR2 are SGHTA and FQGNSA. The CDR3 is 16 amino acids.

The rearrangement links TRBV28 to TRBJ2-7; 8 bases are shared with TRBD1. V lost 4 bases, J lost 2 bases, and 7 bases stayed unmatched. The CDR3 sequence is 15 residues long. Germline assignment: CDR1 MDHEN and CDR2 SYDVKM. CDR3 amino acids: CASSSLRDRTYEQYF. The CDR3 DNA reads TGTGCCAGCAGTTCTCTCCGGGACAGGACCTACGAGCAGTACTTC. Based on the CDR3 plus reference TRBV28 and TRBJ2-7, the full variable domain is DVKVTQSSRYLVKRTGEKVFLECVQDMDHENMFWYRQDPGLGLRLIYFSYDVKMKEKGDIPEGYSVSREKKERFSLILESASTNQTSMYLCASSSLRDRTYEQYFGPGTRLTVT.

The gene calls are TRBV6-5 and TRBJ1-1; TRBD1 matches at 9 bases. Unmatched junction bases numbered 8, after V lost 8 bases and J lost 7 bases. The CDR3 consists of 13 residues. Germline V lookup: CDR1 MNHEY, CDR2 SVGAGI. CDR3 in DNA: TGTGCCAGCGAGAAGGGACAGGGTAGTGAAGCTTTCTTT. Encoded protein: CASEKGQGSEAFF.

This chain uses TRBV9 with TRBJ2-2; 15 nucleotides match TRBD2. CDR3 length equals 15 residues. The V segment lost 2 bases and the J segment 7 bases; nucleotides outside the gene matches: 0. The germline V gene encodes CDR1 SGDLS and CDR2 YYNGEE. The DNA of the CDR3 is TGTGCCAGCAGCGTGGGACTAGCGGGAGGCGGGGAGCTGTTTTTT. Its protein product is CASSVGLAGGGELFF.

A few counts support this clone. A far larger clone is only one base removed, so a read error is likely. This chain uses TRBV5-4 with TRBJ2-1; unclear D gene. V lost 4 bases and J lost 5, with 4 bases in between. This CDR3 is 11 amino acids long. Germline loops: CDR1 SGHNT, CDR2 YYREEE (reference sequence). The CDR3 loop reads CASSRNNEQFF. The CDR3 region has the DNA TGTGCCAGCAGCCGAAACAATGAGCAGTTCTTC.

V and J are TRBV7-2 and TRBJ2-7; no clear D. CDR1 is SGHTA and CDR2 is FQGNSA in the germline V gene. V was pared by 2 bases and J by 2 bases, with 13 bases between. The CDR3 loop spans 15 amino acids. The chain's CDR3 is CASSLRSEFTYEQYF. In DNA, the CDR3 is TGTGCCAGCAGCTTAAGGTCGGAGTTCACCTACGAGCAGTACTTC. Using reference TRBV7-2 and TRBJ2-7 for the parts outside the CDR3, the full variable domain is GAGVSQSPSNKVTEKGKDVELRCDPISGHTALYWYRQSLGQGLEFLIYFQGNSAPDKSGLPSDRFSAERTGGSVSTLTIQRTQQEDSAVYLCASSLRSEFTYEQYFGPGTRLTVT.